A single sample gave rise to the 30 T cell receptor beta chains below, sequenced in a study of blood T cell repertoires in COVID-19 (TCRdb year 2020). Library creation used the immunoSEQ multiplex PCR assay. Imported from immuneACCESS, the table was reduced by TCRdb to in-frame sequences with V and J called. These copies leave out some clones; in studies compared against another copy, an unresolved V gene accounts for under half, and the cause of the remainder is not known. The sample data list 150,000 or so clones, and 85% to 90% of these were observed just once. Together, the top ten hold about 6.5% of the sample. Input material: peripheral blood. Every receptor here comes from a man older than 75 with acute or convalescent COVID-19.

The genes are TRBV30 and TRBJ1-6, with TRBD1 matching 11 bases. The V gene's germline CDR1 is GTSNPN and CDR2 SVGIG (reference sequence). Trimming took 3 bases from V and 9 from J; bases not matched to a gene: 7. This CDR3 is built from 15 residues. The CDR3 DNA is TGTGCCTGGAGCCCCCCCGGGACAGGGGGTTCACCCCTCCACTTT. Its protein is CAWSPPGTGGSPLHF.

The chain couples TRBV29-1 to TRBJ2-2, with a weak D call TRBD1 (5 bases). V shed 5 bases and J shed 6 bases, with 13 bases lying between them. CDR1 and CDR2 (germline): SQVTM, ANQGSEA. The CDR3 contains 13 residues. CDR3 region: CSVKPQEPGELFF. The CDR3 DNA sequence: TGCAGCGTTAAGCCACAGGAACCCGGGGAGCTGTTTTTT.

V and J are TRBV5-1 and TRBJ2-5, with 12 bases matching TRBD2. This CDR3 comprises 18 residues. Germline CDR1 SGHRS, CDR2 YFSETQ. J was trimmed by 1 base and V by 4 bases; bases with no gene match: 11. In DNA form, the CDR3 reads TGCGCCAGCAGCCCAGGTAGGACTAGCGGGGAGATCCAAGAGACCCAGTACTTC. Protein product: CASSPGRTSGEIQETQYF.

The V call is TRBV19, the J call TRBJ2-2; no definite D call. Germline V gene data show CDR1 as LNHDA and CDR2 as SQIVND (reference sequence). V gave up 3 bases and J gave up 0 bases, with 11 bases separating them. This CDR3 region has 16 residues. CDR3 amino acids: CASSIILSANTGELFF. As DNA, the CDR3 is TGTGCCAGTAGTATTATATTATCCGCGAACACCGGGGAGCTGTTTTTT.

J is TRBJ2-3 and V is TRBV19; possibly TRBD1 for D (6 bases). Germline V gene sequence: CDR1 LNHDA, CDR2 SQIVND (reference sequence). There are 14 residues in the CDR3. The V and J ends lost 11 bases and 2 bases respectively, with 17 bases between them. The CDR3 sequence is CASSPGANTDTQYF. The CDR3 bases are TGTGCCTCCTCGCCAGGGGCGAACACAGATACGCAGTATTTT.

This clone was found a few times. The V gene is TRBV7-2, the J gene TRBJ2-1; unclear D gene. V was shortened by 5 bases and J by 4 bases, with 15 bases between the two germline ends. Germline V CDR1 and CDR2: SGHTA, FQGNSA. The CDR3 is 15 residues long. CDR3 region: CASSQDLRQYNEQFF. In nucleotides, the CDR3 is TGTGCCAGCAGCCAAGACTTGCGGCAATACAATGAGCAGTTCTTC.

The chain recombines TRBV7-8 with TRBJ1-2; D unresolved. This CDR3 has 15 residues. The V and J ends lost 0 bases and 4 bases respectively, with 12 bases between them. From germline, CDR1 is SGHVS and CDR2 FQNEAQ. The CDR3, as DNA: TGTGCCAGCAGCTTAGCCCCCGGGAACCCCTATGGCTACACCTTC. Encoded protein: CASSLAPGNPYGYTF. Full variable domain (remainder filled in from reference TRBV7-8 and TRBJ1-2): GAGVSQSPRYKVAKRGQDVALRCDPISGHVSLFWYQQALGQGPEFLTYFQNEAQLDKSGLPSDRFFAERPEGSVSTLKIQRTQQEDSAVYLCASSLAPGNPYGYTFGSGTRLTVV.

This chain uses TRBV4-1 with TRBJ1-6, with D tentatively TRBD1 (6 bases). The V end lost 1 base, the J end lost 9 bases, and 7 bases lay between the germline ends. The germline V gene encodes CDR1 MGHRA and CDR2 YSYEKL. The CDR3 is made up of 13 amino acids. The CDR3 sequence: CASSQGRGSPLHF. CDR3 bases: TGCGCCAGCAGCCAAGGCAGGGGTTCACCCCTCCACTTT.

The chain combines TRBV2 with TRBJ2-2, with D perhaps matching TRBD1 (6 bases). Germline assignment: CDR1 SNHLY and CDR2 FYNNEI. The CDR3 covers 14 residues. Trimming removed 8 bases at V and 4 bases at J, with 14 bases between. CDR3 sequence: CASEGELRTGELFF. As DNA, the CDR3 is TGTGCCAGCGAGGGGGAACTACGCACCGGGGAGCTGTTTTTT. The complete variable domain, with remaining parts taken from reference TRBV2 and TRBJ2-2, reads EPEVTQTPSHQVTQMGQEVILRCVPISNHLYFYWYRQILGQKVEFLVSFYNNEISEKSEIFDDQFSVERPDGSNFTLKIRSTKLEDSAMYFCASEGELRTGELFFGEGSRLTVL.

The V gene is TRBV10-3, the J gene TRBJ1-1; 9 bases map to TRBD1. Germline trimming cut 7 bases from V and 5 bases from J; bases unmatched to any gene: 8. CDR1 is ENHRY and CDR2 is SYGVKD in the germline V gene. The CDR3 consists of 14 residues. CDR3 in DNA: TGTGCCATCACTAGGGACAGGGCAGAGACTGAAGCTTTCTTT. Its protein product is CAITRDRAETEAFF.

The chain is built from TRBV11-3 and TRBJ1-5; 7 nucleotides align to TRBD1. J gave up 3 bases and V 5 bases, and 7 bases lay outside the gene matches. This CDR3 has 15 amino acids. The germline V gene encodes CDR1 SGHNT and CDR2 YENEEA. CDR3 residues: CASSQPGQDNQPQHF. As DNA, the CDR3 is TGTGCCAGCAGCCAGCCCGGACAGGACAATCAGCCCCAGCATTTT.

The CDR3 nucleotides are TGTGCCAGTAGTATAGTTTCAGGGGGGTCCACTGAAGCTTTCTTT. This gives the protein CASSIVSGGSTEAFF. The gene calls are TRBV19 and TRBJ1-1; 7 bases align to TRBD1. Per the germline V gene, CDR1 is LNHDA and CDR2 is SQIVND (reference sequence). J gave up 4 bases and V 1 base, and 6 bases lay outside the gene matches. CDR3 size: 15 residues.

CDR3 loop: CASTYPQGWGEQFF. The CDR3, as DNA: TGTGCCAGCACCTACCCCCAGGGTTGGGGTGAGCAGTTCTTC. The rearrangement links TRBV28 to TRBJ2-1; D is perhaps TRBD1 (5 bases). This CDR3 has 14 residues. Germline-derived CDR1 and CDR2 are MDHEN and SYDVKM. The V end was cut by 7 bases, the J end by 9 bases, with 19 bases between.

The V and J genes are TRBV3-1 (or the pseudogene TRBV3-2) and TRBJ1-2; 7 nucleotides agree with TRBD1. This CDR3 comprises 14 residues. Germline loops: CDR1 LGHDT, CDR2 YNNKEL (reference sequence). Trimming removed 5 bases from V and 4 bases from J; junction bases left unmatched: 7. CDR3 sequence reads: CASSSQGGSYGYTF. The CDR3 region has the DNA TGTGCCAGCAGCTCCCAGGGGGGCAGCTATGGCTACACCTTC.

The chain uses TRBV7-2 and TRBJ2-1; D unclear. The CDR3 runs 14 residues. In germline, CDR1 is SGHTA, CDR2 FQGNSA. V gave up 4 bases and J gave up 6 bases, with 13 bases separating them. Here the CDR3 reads CASSYQVGLNEQFF. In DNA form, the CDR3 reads TGTGCCAGCAGCTACCAGGTGGGCCTCAATGAGCAGTTCTTC.

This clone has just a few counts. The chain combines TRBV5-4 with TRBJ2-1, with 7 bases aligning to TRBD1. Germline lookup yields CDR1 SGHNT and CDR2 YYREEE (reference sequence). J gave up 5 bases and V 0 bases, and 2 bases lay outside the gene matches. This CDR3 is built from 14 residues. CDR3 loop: CASSLAGGHNEQFF. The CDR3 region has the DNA TGTGCCAGCAGCTTGGCAGGGGGACACAATGAGCAGTTCTTC.

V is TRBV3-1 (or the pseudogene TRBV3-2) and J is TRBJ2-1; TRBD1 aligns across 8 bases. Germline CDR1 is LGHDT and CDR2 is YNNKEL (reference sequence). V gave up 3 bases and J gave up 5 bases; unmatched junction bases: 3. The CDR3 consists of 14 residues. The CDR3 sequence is CASSHGQGHNEQFF. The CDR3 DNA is TGTGCCAGCAGCCACGGACAGGGCCACAATGAGCAGTTCTTC.

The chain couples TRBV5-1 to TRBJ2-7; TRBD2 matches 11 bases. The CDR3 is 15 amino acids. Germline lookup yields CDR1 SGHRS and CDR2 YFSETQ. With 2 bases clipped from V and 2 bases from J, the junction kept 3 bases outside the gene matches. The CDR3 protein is CASSFASGGPYEQYF. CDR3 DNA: TGCGCCAGCAGCTTTGCTAGCGGGGGGCCCTACGAGCAGTACTTC.

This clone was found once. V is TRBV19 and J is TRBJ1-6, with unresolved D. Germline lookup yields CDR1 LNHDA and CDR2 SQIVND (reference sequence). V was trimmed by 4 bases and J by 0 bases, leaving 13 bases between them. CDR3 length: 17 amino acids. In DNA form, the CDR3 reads TGTGCCAGTAGTACAGCGAGGCCTAGCTCCTATAATTCACCCCTCCACTTT. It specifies CASSTARPSSYNSPLHF.

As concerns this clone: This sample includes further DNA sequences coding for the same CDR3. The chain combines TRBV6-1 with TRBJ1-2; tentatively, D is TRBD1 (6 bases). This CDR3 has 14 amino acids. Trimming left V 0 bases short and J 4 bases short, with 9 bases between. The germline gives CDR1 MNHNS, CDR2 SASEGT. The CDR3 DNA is TGTGCCAGCAGTGAAGCGGGGGGGGCCTATGGCTACACCTTC. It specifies CASSEAGGAYGYTF.

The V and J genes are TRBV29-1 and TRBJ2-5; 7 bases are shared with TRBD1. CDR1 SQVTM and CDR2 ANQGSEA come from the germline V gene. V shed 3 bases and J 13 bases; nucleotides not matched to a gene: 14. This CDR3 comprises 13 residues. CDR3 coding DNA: TGCAGCGTTGACGTTCCCGGGACAGTCGCACCGTACTTC. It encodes CSVDVPGTVAPYF.

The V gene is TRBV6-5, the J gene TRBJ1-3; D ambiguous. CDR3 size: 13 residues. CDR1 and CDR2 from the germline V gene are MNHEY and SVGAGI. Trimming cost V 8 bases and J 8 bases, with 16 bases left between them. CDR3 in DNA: TGTGCCAGCGCAAAGGGCCGGGAGGACACCATATATTTT. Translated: CASAKGREDTIYF.

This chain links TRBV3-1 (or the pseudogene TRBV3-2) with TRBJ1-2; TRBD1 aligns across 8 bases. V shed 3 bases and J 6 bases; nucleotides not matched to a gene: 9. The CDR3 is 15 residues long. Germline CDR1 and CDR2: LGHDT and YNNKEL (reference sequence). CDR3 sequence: CASSQSIGQGNGYTF. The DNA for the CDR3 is TGTGCCAGCAGCCAGAGTATAGGACAGGGAAATGGCTACACCTTC.

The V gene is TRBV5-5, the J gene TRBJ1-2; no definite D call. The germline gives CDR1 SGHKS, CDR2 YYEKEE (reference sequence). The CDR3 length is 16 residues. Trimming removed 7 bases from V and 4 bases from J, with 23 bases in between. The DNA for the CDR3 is TGTGCCAGCGACAACCGGGGTAGAGGGATCGTCTATGGCTACACCTTC. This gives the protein CASDNRGRGIVYGYTF.

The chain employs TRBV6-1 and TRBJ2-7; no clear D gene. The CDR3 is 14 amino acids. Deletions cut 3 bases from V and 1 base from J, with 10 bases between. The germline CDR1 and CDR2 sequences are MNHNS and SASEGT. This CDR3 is CASSDPAASYEQYF. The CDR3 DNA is TGTGCCAGCAGTGACCCGGCAGCGTCCTACGAGCAGTACTTC.

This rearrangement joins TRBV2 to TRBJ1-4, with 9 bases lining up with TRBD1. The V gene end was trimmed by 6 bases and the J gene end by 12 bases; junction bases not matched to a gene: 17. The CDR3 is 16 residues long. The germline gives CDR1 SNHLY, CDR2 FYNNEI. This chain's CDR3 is CASRTTGTGFFSELFF. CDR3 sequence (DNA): TGTGCCAGCAGAACCACCGGGACAGGGTTTTTTTCGGAACTGTTTTTT.

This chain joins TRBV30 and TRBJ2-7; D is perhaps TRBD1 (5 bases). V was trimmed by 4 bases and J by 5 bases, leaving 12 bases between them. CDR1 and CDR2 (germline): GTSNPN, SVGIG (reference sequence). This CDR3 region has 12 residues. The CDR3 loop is CAWNWGMHEQYF. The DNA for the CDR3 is TGTGCCTGGAATTGGGGCATGCACGAGCAGTACTTC.

The CDR3 sequence is CASSLSWNTEAFF. CDR3 coding DNA: TGTGCCAGCAGCTTAAGCTGGAACACTGAAGCTTTCTTT. This chain links TRBV11-2 with TRBJ1-1; D is undetermined. The CDR3 has 13 amino acids. The germline gives CDR1 SGHAT, CDR2 FQNNGV. Trimming cost V 2 bases and J 1 base, with 5 bases left between them.

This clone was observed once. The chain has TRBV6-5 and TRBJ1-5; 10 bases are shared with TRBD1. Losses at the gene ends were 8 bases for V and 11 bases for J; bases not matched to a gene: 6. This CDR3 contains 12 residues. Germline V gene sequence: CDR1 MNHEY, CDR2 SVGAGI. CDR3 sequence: CASGRQGASQHF. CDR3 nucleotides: TGTGCCAGCGGCAGACAGGGGGCGTCCCAGCATTTT.

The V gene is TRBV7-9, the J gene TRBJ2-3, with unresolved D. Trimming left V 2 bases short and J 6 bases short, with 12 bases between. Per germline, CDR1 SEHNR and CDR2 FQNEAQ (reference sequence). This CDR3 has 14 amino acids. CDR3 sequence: CASSLSAVKDTQYF. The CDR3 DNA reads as TGTGCCAGCAGCTTAAGTGCAGTTAAGGATACGCAGTATTTT. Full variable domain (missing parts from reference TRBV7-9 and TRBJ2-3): DTGVSQNPRHKITKRGQNVTFRCDPISEHNRLYWYRQTLGQGPEFLTYFQNEAQLEKSRLLSDRFSAERPKGSFSTLEIQRTEQGDSAMYLCASSLSAVKDTQYFGPGTRLTVL.